This TCR beta chain was recovered during a study of T cell repertoires in cytomegalovirus infection. Study-level background: CMV infection together with matching HLA type was indicated by public TCR beta signatures.

On this clonotype itself: Its matching antigen is unknown.

Trimming stripped 1 base from V and 1 base from J, with 8 bases between. The CDR3 loop spans 14 amino acids. Germline assignment: CDR1 SGHKS and CDR2 YYEKEE (reference sequence). TCRdb ran MiXCR on the reads and lists one entry per CDR3 protein. The sample consists of roughly 990,000 distinct CDR3 sequences, around 32% of them appearing once. The study's findings and limits: HLA-C-restricted CMV-specific TCR beta clonotypes were dominant in the ex vivo response.

This clonotype was obtained from a human donor in good health (CMV status not recorded). Some clones in this sample may be carry-over from other donors' samples. The chain uses TRBV5-5 and TRBJ1-1; D remains ambiguous. The sequenced sample was cultured CD8+ T cells from PBMCs, obtained from culture after CMV antigen stimulation. The DNA of the CDR3 is TGTGCCAGCAGCTTGAAGTCCTGGAACACTGAAGCTTTCTTT. This gives the protein CASSLKSWNTEAFF.